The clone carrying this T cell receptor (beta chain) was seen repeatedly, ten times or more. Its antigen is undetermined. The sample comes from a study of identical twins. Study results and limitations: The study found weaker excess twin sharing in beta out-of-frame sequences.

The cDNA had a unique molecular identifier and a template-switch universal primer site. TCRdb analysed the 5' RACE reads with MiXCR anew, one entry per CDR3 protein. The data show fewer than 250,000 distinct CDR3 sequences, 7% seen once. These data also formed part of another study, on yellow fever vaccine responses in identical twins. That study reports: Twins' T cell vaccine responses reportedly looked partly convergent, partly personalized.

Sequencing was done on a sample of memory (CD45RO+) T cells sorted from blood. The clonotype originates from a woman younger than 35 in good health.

This CDR3 is CATSDLWQGKNGEQFF. As DNA, the CDR3 is TGTGCCACCAGTGATTTGTGGCAGGGTAAAAATGGTGAGCAGTTCTTC. The chain is built from TRBV24-1 and TRBJ2-1, with a tentative D call TRBD1 (5 bases). Germline V gene data show CDR1 as KGHDR and CDR2 as SFDVKD. The V end was cut by 0 bases, the J end by 9 bases, with 17 bases between. The CDR3 has 16 residues.